One and the same sample provided the 23 T cell receptor beta chains below, sequenced in a study of long-term antiretroviral therapy in people with HIV. Assay version v3.0 of immunoSEQ was used, and it was run at survey level. The repertoire was sequenced with immunoSEQ multiplex PCR; TCRdb's copy has only in-frame clones and lacks some. The sample contains approximately 13,000 clones, just over 75% of which appear only once. Here the sequenced sample was unsorted PBMCs, taken 1.3 years before starting antiretroviral therapy. All receptors derive from a man aged 35-49 years with HIV.

The rearrangement uses TRBV27 and TRBJ2-7; 7 nucleotides match TRBD1. The CDR3 length is 14 residues. With V trimmed by 5 bases and J by 4 bases, 8 bases remained unmatched. Germline V gives CDR1 MNHEY, CDR2 SMNVEV (reference sequence). CDR3 amino acids: CASSPGTAYYEQYF. The CDR3 region has the DNA TGTGCCAGCAGTCCCGGGACAGCCTATTACGAGCAGTACTTC.

Of note for this clone: Other DNA sequences of this sample code for an identical CDR3. The genes are TRBV10-3 and TRBJ1-5; D is undetermined. Trimming removed 3 bases from V and 2 bases from J, with 2 bases in between. This CDR3 comprises 12 residues. The V gene's germline CDR1 is ENHRY and CDR2 SYGVKD. The CDR3 is CAISDRNQPQHF. The CDR3 DNA sequence: TGTGCCATCAGTGACCGCAATCAGCCCCAGCATTTT.

In this sample, this clone turned up a few times. The chain joins TRBV2 to TRBJ2-7; perhaps TRBD1 as D (6 bases). The germline V gene has CDR1 SNHLY and CDR2 FYNNEI. This CDR3 region has 14 residues. Trimming shortened V by 7 bases and J by 1 base, and 14 bases separated the two germline ends. CDR3: CASNRVPLSYEQYF. As DNA, the CDR3 is TGTGCCAGCAACAGGGTACCCTTGTCCTACGAGCAGTACTTC.

This clone was seen just once. The V call is TRBV10-2, the J call TRBJ2-7; TRBD2 might be the D (7 bases). The germline gives CDR1 WSHSY, CDR2 SAAADI. The V end was cut by 3 bases, the J end by 0 bases, with 18 bases between. The CDR3 contains 17 residues. CDR3 DNA: TGCGCCAGCAGTGACTCGAGGGGGGGCGGGATCTCCTACGAGCAGTACTTC. Protein: CASSDSRGGGISYEQYF.

The V and J genes are TRBV2 and TRBJ2-3; tentatively, D is TRBD2 (7 bases). V lost 6 bases and J 8 bases, leaving 12 bases between the germline ends. CDR3 length equals 12 residues. Germline assignment: CDR1 SNHLY and CDR2 FYNNEI. The CDR3 loop reads CASRLGGLTQYF. CDR3 DNA: TGTGCCAGCAGACTCGGGGGGCTTACGCAGTATTTT.

V usage is TRBV7-2 and J usage is TRBJ1-2, with 8 bases lining up with TRBD1. CDR1 is SGHTA and CDR2 is FQGNSA in the germline V gene. The CDR3 runs 14 residues. Germline trimming cut 5 bases from V and 5 bases from J; bases unmatched to any gene: 7. CDR3 in amino acids: CASSPGQGGYGYTF. The CDR3, as DNA: TGTGCCAGCAGCCCAGGACAGGGCGGGTATGGCTACACCTTC.

The J gene is TRBJ1-4, the V gene TRBV6-1, with D maybe TRBD1 (6 bases). V lost 6 bases to trimming and J lost 7 bases, with 15 bases between them. From germline, CDR1 is MNHNS and CDR2 SASEGT. The CDR3 is 14 amino acids. CDR3 residues: CASSPGGRGEKLFF. In nucleotides, the CDR3 is TGTGCCAGCAGCCCCGGGGGGCGGGGTGAAAAACTGTTTTTT.

There are a few counts of this clone. The chain recombines TRBV6-5 with TRBJ1-2; TRBD1 agrees at 7 bases. The CDR3 contains 13 residues. Germline trimming cut 6 bases from V and 4 bases from J; bases unmatched to any gene: 5. Germline values: CDR1 MNHEY, CDR2 SVGAGI. The CDR3 here is CASRMGQFYGYTF. The CDR3 DNA sequence: TGTGCCAGCAGGATGGGACAGTTCTATGGCTACACCTTC.

The chain uses TRBV6-1 and TRBJ1-5; no clear D. Germline loops: CDR1 MNHNS, CDR2 SASEGT. Deletions cut 6 bases from V and 3 bases from J, with 6 bases between. The CDR3 has 12 amino acids. Here the CDR3 DNA reads TGTGCCAGCAGGAGGGACAATCAGCCCCAGCATTTT. Translated: CASRRDNQPQHF.

This clone appeared a few times. The chain employs TRBV2 and TRBJ1-5, with TRBD1 identical over 7 bases. Trimming at V came to 4 bases and at J to 3 bases, leaving 6 bases not matched to a gene. The CDR3 spans 15 residues. Germline V gives CDR1 SNHLY, CDR2 FYNNEI. The CDR3 nucleotides read TGTGCCAGCAGTGGCCGGGACAGCTACAATCAGCCCCAGCATTTT. Amino acids: CASSGRDSYNQPQHF.

CDR3 sequence (DNA): TGCGCCAGCAGCTTGGGGGCCACAGGGGGCGGTTCACCCCTCCACTTT. It specifies CASSLGATGGGSPLHF. The V and J genes are TRBV5-1 and TRBJ1-6, with TRBD1 matching over 9 bases. The CDR3 is 16 amino acids. The germline V gene encodes CDR1 SGHRS and CDR2 YFSETQ. V shed 0 bases and J 9 bases; nucleotides not matched to a gene: 7. Variable domain in full (rest from reference TRBV5-1 and TRBJ1-6): KAGVTQTPRYLIKTRGQQVTLSCSPISGHRSVSWYQQTPGQGLQFLFEYFSETQRNKGNFPGRFSGRQFSNSRSEMNVSTLELGDSALYLCASSLGATGGGSPLHFGNGTRLTVT.

This clone was observed a single time. The chain has TRBV13 and TRBJ2-3; D possibly corresponds to TRBD1 (5 bases). The CDR3 covers 15 residues. The ends were cut back, 0 bases at V and 3 bases at J, with 10 bases in the middle. Germline V gene sequence: CDR1 PRHDT, CDR2 FYEKMQ (reference sequence). CDR3 bases: TGTGCCAGCAGCTTAGGAGGCAGGGCTACAGATACGCAGTATTTT. This gives the protein CASSLGGRATDTQYF.

This clone occurred a few times. The rearrangement links TRBV29-1 to TRBJ2-7; TRBD1 matches at 9 bases. This CDR3 is built from 13 residues. V trimming: 6 bases; J trimming: 3 bases; junction bases outside the gene matches: 6. Germline loops: CDR1 SQVTM, CDR2 ANQGSEA. The CDR3: CSVSGQGDYEQYF. CDR3 nucleotide sequence: TGCAGCGTATCGGGACAGGGAGACTACGAGCAGTACTTC.

The rearrangement links TRBV30 to TRBJ1-5; no clear D gene. V was clipped by 0 bases and J by 1 base, with 16 bases between them. Per germline, CDR1 GTSNPN and CDR2 SVGIG (reference sequence). This CDR3 comprises 17 residues. The CDR3 region is CAWSVALARGSNQPQHF. CDR3 sequence (DNA): TGTGCCTGGAGTGTGGCCCTTGCTCGAGGGAGCAATCAGCCCCAGCATTTT.

CDR3 nucleotides: TGTGCCAGCAGTGATGGGACTACTAGCACAGATACGCAGTATTTT. It is translated as CASSDGTTSTDTQYF. The gene calls are TRBV2 and TRBJ2-3, with TRBD2 identical over 7 bases. Germline trimming cut 3 bases from V and 0 bases from J; bases unmatched to any gene: 3. Germline V gene data show CDR1 as SNHLY and CDR2 as FYNNEI. The CDR3 totals 15 residues.

V gene TRBV30 combines with J gene TRBJ2-4; possible D gene TRBD2, 5 bases. CDR1 is GTSNPN and CDR2 is SVGIG in the germline V gene (reference sequence). This CDR3 contains 13 residues. V lost 4 bases and J 9 bases, leaving 16 bases between the germline ends. Here the CDR3 reads CAWTEGLVGIQYF. CDR3 DNA: TGTGCCTGGACCGAGGGCCTGGTCGGCATTCAGTACTTC.

This clone was picked up one time. This chain joins TRBV19 and TRBJ2-7; D unclear. The germline gives CDR1 LNHDA, CDR2 SQIVND (reference sequence). Trimming took 5 bases from V and 5 from J, leaving 10 bases between them. The CDR3 covers 12 residues. The CDR3 loop reads CASSPGENEQYF. The CDR3 DNA reads TGTGCCAGTAGTCCAGGTGAAAACGAGCAGTACTTC.

This clone was observed once. V usage is TRBV19 and J usage is TRBJ1-1; the match to TRBD1 covers 8 bases. CDR1 and CDR2 from the germline V gene are LNHDA and SQIVND (reference sequence). This CDR3 spans 14 amino acids. V lost 5 bases to trimming and J lost 4 bases; unmatched junction nucleotides: 6. CDR3 loop: CASSERQGTTEAFF. CDR3 DNA sequence: TGTGCCAGTAGTGAAAGACAGGGGACCACTGAAGCTTTCTTT.

This clone appeared a single time. V gene TRBV19 combines with J gene TRBJ1-1; D gene ambiguous. Per germline, CDR1 LNHDA and CDR2 SQIVND (reference sequence). Trimming removed 0 bases from V and 5 bases from J, with 13 bases in between. This CDR3 contains 15 residues. Here the CDR3 reads CASSIDGNPGTEAFF. The CDR3 DNA sequence: TGTGCCAGTAGTATAGATGGAAACCCGGGGACTGAAGCTTTCTTT.

Note on this clone: It is likely a read error: a sequence one base away is far more abundant. V is TRBV6-1 and J is TRBJ2-6; no clear D. V lost 3 bases to trimming and J lost 0 bases, with 15 bases between them. In germline, CDR1 is MNHNS, CDR2 SASEGT. The CDR3 totals 18 residues. The CDR3 loop reads CASSEDPSGGSGANVLTF. The CDR3 DNA reads TGTGCCAGCAGTGAGGACCCTTCCGGTGGCTCTGGGGCCAACGTCCTGACTTTC.

The chain joins TRBV5-4 to TRBJ2-1; TRBD2 matches 13 bases. Looked up from germline, CDR1 is SGHNT and CDR2 is YYREEE (reference sequence). The CDR3 has 18 residues. The ends lost 2 bases at V and 0 bases at J; junction bases unmatched: 5. The CDR3 DNA reads TGTGCCAGCAGCTTAGGGACTAGCGGGGCCCGCTCCTACAATGAGCAGTTCTTC. Translating it yields CASSLGTSGARSYNEQFF.

The gene calls are TRBV9 and TRBJ1-1; D is possibly TRBD1 (5 bases). Germline V gene lookup returns CDR1 SGDLS and CDR2 YYNGEE. This CDR3 region has 15 residues. V shed 4 bases and J shed 1 base, with 14 bases lying between them. CDR3 in DNA: TGTGCCAGCAGCCCCCAGGGACGGACGAACACTGAAGCTTTCTTT. Translating it yields CASSPQGRTNTEAFF.

The chain is built from TRBV19 and TRBJ1-6; D is ambiguous. The germline V gene encodes CDR1 LNHDA and CDR2 SQIVND (reference sequence). The V gene lost 8 bases and the J gene lost 1 base, with 18 bases spanning the gap. The CDR3 loop spans 17 amino acids. CDR3 nucleotide sequence: TGTGCCAGTTCTCTACGATTCGACGGGTCCTATAATTCACCCCTCCACTTT. This codes for CASSLRFDGSYNSPLHF.